This T cell receptor (beta chain) originates from a study of shared clonotypes between healthy human individuals (dated by TCRdb to between 2020 and 2021). At the level of the whole study: Three men and two women, aged 18 to 49 years, made up the cohort. For each donor, CD4 naive and CD4 memory were each run on three plates, CD8 naive on two plates, and CD8 memory on one plate. Blood TCR repertoires of five healthy adults were deeply sequenced to estimate repertoire size and the extent of clonotype sharing between individuals. Different laboratories and diverse techniques were used to prepare libraries and sequence TCR repertoires, to increase sequencing depth and limit assay-specific biases. Between about 0.94 and 10 billion PBMCs per donor were obtained by leukapheresis. Broader findings and caveats from the paper: Sampling was restricted to blood, and TCR repertoires in tissue are likely to differ from TCR repertoires in blood. Pairwise subsampling indicated that sequencing depth was expected to affect the degree of clonotype sharing among donors. Rarefaction of sorted-subset datasets indicated incomplete sequencing despite the large sequencing depth. Compared with non-shared clonotypes, the clonotypes found in all four sorted-subset donors had higher generation probabilities. Naive subsets generally had larger estimated clonotype richness than memory subsets. Across four donors, around 5% of naive CD4, roughly 3.8% of naive CD8, about 2.3% of memory CD4, and roughly 0.41% of memory CD8 clonotypes were shared. The genetic and exposure-history diversity represented was limited by the small number of donors.

About this clone: Its antigen specificity is not known. No much larger clone is present one base from it, and per-base qualities are unavailable.

CDR1 and CDR2, per the germline V gene, are SNHLY and FYNNEI. The junction carries 13 bases between V and J, which are trimmed by 6 bases and 8 bases respectively. There are 12 amino acids in the CDR3, from cysteine to phenylalanine inclusive. Of the read, only the CDR3 DNA is kept; its 36 bases are in frame from base 1. The donors were healthy, HIV-negative adults with no recently reported acute infections or vaccinations. All donors were Caucasian adults living in Nashville, Tennessee, USA. Magnetic negative selection was used to enrich CD4+ T cells, after which naive cells were positively selected on CD45RA and the negative fraction became the memory subset. Blood was collected by leukapheresis, and PBMCs were isolated by Ficoll-Histopaque density gradient centrifugation and then cryopreserved in liquid nitrogen vapor phase. Purity and quantity of every magnetically sorted T cell population were checked by analytical flow cytometry. From each sorted fraction, genomic DNA was isolated and quantified by UV absorbance on a Nanodrop 2000c.

Using the deep immunoSEQ assay, TCR CDR3 regions were amplified from genomic DNA by multiplex PCR. Extracted genomic DNA from each cell subset was distributed evenly across all wells of several immunoSEQ 96-well plates, and each plate was treated as a replicate. For sorted subsets, 150 to 250 ng genomic DNA, equal to 25,000 to 35,000 T cell genomes, was loaded into each replicate PCR. Purified libraries were measured with a Qubit 3.0 fluorometer, size-checked on a Bioanalyzer 2100, and measured again with the KAPA Library Quantification kit. A separate single-read 150-cycle Illumina NextSeq 550 flow cell was used to sequence each immunoSEQ 96-well plate. The study's processing was this. Because only junctional sequences without quality scores were contained in the immunoSEQ output, filtering matching that applied to full-length reads could not be performed. Sequences were annotated with PyIR, a Python wrapper for IgBLAST v1.9, using IMGT germline references to assign V/J genes and CDR3. Reads were removed for weak V/J assignments (E-value above 1e-6), missing CDR3, stop codons, out-of-frame junctions, or ambiguous translated residues. V3J clonotypes were defined by identical inferred V gene, J gene, and CDR3 amino acid sequence. The percentage overlap between two repertoires was calculated by dividing the number of shared unique clonotypes by the size of the smaller repertoire. Three approaches were used to assess repertoire richness: RTK rarefaction, the Chao1 estimator, and Recon v2.1 estimates of unobserved clonotypes. Generation probabilities for all TCRbeta clonotypes obtained by the gDNA method from four donors were computed using OLGA. TCRdb provides this immuneACCESS table in a form limited to in-frame rearrangements. Some clones are lacking; in checked studies, under half of them reflect an unresolved V gene, and why the rest are absent is not known. The V and J calls and clone size come from that table; D and trimming were worked out from the DNA. The sample table shows approximately 980,000 clones, and over 60% are seen once. The ten largest clones add up to about 1.5% of the sample.

Sequencing used memory CD4+ T cells sorted from blood. What this sample's cell subset or site label stands for: CD45RA-negative fraction. The sequence joins TRBV2 to TRBJ1-2; too little of a D gene remains to name it. This sequence was found in a man younger than 35 in good health. The CDR3 protein sequence reads: CASSPGSWGYTF. The nucleotide sequence reads TGTGCCAGCAGCCCCGGAAGTTGGGGCTACACCTTC. With the rest looked up from the reference TRBV2 and TRBJ1-2 genes rather than sequenced, the full variable domain is EPEVTQTPSHQVTQMGQEVILRCVPISNHLYFYWYRQILGQKVEFLVSFYNNEISEKSEIFDDQFSVERPDGSNFTLKIRSTKLEDSAMYFCASSPGSWGYTFGSGTRLTVV.